One sample yielded the 8 T cell receptor beta chains listed below, sequenced in a study of graft-versus-host responses after intestinal transplantation. Method: immunoSEQ multiplex PCR; TCRdb's copy keeps in-frame clones and lacks some. The repertoire includes 71,000 or so clones, roughly 88% of them detected once, and about 1.3% sits in the top ten. The antigens for these receptors are not known. The material sequenced was unstimulated CD8+ T cells sorted from spleen or lymph node cells, taken before intestinal transplant. These TCRs come from a human donor who received an intestinal transplant.

V is TRBV5-1 and J is TRBJ2-7, with D possibly being TRBD2 (6 bases). The CDR3 loop spans 15 amino acids. V lost 1 base to trimming and J lost 4 bases, with 15 bases between them. The germline gives CDR1 SGHRS, CDR2 YFSETQ. In nucleotides, the CDR3 is TGCGCCAGCAGCTTGTGGGCGGGGTCGGCATACGAGCAGTACTTC. Amino acid sequence: CASSLWAGSAYEQYF.

The V gene is TRBV6-4, the J gene TRBJ2-1; 8 nucleotides line up with TRBD2. This CDR3 has 14 residues. Germline V lookup: CDR1 MRHNA, CDR2 SNTAGT. J gave up 6 bases and V 3 bases, and 4 bases lay outside the gene matches. CDR3 sequence reads: CASSEGAGGNEQFF. CDR3 coding DNA: TGTGCCAGCAGTGAGGGGGCGGGGGGCAATGAGCAGTTCTTC.

This clone appeared once. This chain links TRBV11-2 with TRBJ1-6; D gene unclear. This CDR3 spans 12 amino acids. Germline CDR1 and CDR2: SGHAT and FQNNGV. Trimming left V 4 bases short and J 6 bases short, with 4 bases between. The CDR3 bases are TGTGCCAGCAGCTCCGTTAATTCACCCCTCCACTTT. Translation: CASSSVNSPLHF.

This clone has only a few counts. V gene TRBV7-2 combines with J gene TRBJ2-1; TRBD2 matches 9 bases. Germline V gene sequence: CDR1 SGHTA, CDR2 FQGNSA. V lost 3 bases to trimming and J lost 3 bases; unmatched junction nucleotides: 6. There are 16 residues in the CDR3. This chain's CDR3 is CASSFGAGGGYNEQFF. The CDR3 bases are TGTGCCAGCAGCTTCGGAGCGGGGGGCGGCTACAATGAGCAGTTCTTC. Drawing the rest from reference TRBV7-2 and TRBJ2-1, the complete variable domain is GAGVSQSPSNKVTEKGKDVELRCDPISGHTALYWYRQSLGQGLEFLIYFQGNSAPDKSGLPSDRFSAERTGGSVSTLTIQRTQQEDSAVYLCASSFGAGGGYNEQFFGPGTRLTVL.

The V and J genes are TRBV4-1 and TRBJ2-7; D gene ambiguous. Germline-derived CDR1 and CDR2 are MGHRA and YSYEKL. V was shortened by 0 bases and J by 2 bases, with 11 bases between the two germline ends. CDR3 length: 15 amino acids. The CDR3 spells CASSQDSGSAYEQYF. The DNA for the CDR3 is TGCGCCAGCAGCCAAGATTCCGGGTCGGCCTACGAGCAGTACTTC.

The J gene is TRBJ2-1, the V gene TRBV7-2, with 7 bases matching TRBD2. CDR1 is SGHTA, CDR2 FQGNSA, per germline. V shed 1 base and J 4 bases; nucleotides not matched to a gene: 1. The CDR3 is 14 amino acids. In DNA, the CDR3 is TGTGCCAGCAGCTTAGGGGGGGGATACAATGAGCAGTTCTTC. The encoded protein is CASSLGGGYNEQFF.

This chain joins TRBV2 and TRBJ2-3; possibly TRBD2 for D (5 bases). V was trimmed by 3 bases and J by 2 bases, leaving 9 bases between them. CDR1 and CDR2 from the germline V gene are SNHLY and FYNNEI. This CDR3 has 14 residues. The CDR3 here is CASSDPGYTDTQYF. The CDR3 DNA reads TGTGCCAGCAGTGACCCGGGATACACAGATACGCAGTATTTT.

The chain joins TRBV27 to TRBJ1-2; TRBD1 is a possible D gene (5 bases). This CDR3 spans 13 amino acids. CDR1 MNHEY and CDR2 SMNVEV come from the germline V gene (reference sequence). Trimming removed 2 bases from V and 4 bases from J, with 8 bases in between. CDR3 in DNA: TGTGCCAGCAGTTTAGGAGACAGCTATGGCTACACCTTC. This gives the protein CASSLGDSYGYTF.